The 19 T cell receptor beta chains below all came from one sample that was sequenced in a study of regulatory T cells in long-lasting Graves disease. Time point denoted: persistent/refractory GD, antithyroid drugs over 5 years with positive TRAb. The TCR library was prepared using RNA isolated from PBMCs. Building of the TCR beta libraries involved iRepertoire HTBI primers and Arm-PCR of CDR3 regions. In TCRdb, the multiplex PCR reads were re-called with MiXCR into one record per CDR3 protein. Of fewer than 450,000 distinct CDR3 sequences in the sample, around 22% were seen once. The material was peripheral blood mononuclear cells (PBMCs), obtained when the disease was refractory, from a patient treated with antithyroid drugs. All receptors derive from a female donor with Graves disease.

The gene calls are TRBV12-3 or TRBV12-4 and TRBJ1-1; 10 bases match TRBD1. This CDR3 has 13 residues. V gave up 8 bases and J gave up 5 bases; unmatched junction bases: 5. The CDR3 here is CASDRGLGTEAFF. CDR3 coding DNA: TGTGCCAGCGACAGGGGGCTCGGGACTGAAGCTTTCTTT.

This clonotype was seen only a few times. The gene calls are TRBV20-1 and TRBJ1-2; D is undetermined. The CDR3 is 13 residues long. Deletions cut 2 bases from V and 0 bases from J, with 7 bases between. Germline V gene sequence: CDR1 DFQATT, CDR2 SNEGSKA (reference sequence). The chain's CDR3 is CSARTVTNYGYTF. In DNA, the CDR3 is TGCAGTGCTAGAACCGTTACTAACTATGGCTACACCTTC.

The chain uses TRBV9 and TRBJ2-6; TRBD1 might be the D (5 bases). The CDR3 is 16 residues long. Trimming removed 4 bases at V and 1 base at J, with 12 bases between. The V gene's germline CDR1 is SGDLS and CDR2 YYNGEE. CDR3 sequence reads: CASSLPQGSGANVLTF. The DNA of the CDR3 is TGTGCCAGCAGCCTTCCCCAGGGATCTGGGGCCAACGTCCTGACTTTC.

This clonotype was observed many times. V gene TRBV2 combines with J gene TRBJ2-5, with 9 nucleotides matching TRBD2. Looked up from germline, CDR1 is SNHLY and CDR2 is FYNNEI. With 7 bases clipped from V and 6 bases from J, the junction kept 9 bases outside the gene matches. The CDR3 extends over 14 amino acids. As DNA, the CDR3 is TGTGCCAGCACGCATAGCGGGAGAAAAAAGACCCAGTACTTC. It translates to CASTHSGRKKTQYF.

Many counts were recorded for this clonotype. This chain joins TRBV6-2 or TRBV6-3 and TRBJ2-7; D gene ambiguous. The length of the CDR3 is 15 residues. Trimming took off 8 bases at V and 2 bases at J, with 19 bases between the two ends. Germline CDR1 and CDR2: MNHEY and SVGEGT. CDR3 in amino acids: CASRNPGLPPYEQYF. The CDR3 coding sequence is TGTGCCAGCCGGAACCCGGGCCTGCCCCCCTACGAGCAGTACTTC.

This clonotype was counted at least ten times. The rearrangement links TRBV7-2 to TRBJ1-5; perhaps TRBD1 as D (6 bases). V was pared by 2 bases and J by 4 bases, with 12 bases between. The length of the CDR3 is 15 residues. CDR1 and CDR2 from the germline V gene are SGHTA and FQGNSA. The CDR3 reads CASSLQGLGNQPQHF. CDR3 DNA: TGTGCCAGCAGCTTACAGGGGCTGGGGAATCAGCCCCAGCATTTT.

There are many counts of this clonotype. The chain has TRBV12-3 or TRBV12-4 and TRBJ2-7, with unresolved D. V was clipped by 3 bases and J by 3 bases, with 9 bases between them. This CDR3 is 13 amino acids long. CDR3 DNA sequence: TGTGCCAGCAGTTTCCAGGACGGCTACGAGCAGTACTTC. Translating it yields CASSFQDGYEQYF.

This clonotype was detected only a few times. CDR3: CASSFLPPADTEAFF. In DNA form, the CDR3 reads TGCGCCAGCAGCTTTTTACCTCCCGCGGACACTGAAGCTTTCTTT. The chain links TRBV5-1 to TRBJ1-1; D gene uncertain. Trimming left V 2 bases short and J 3 bases short, with 14 bases between. Per the germline V gene, CDR1 is SGHRS and CDR2 is YFSETQ. The CDR3 extends over 15 amino acids.

V usage is TRBV20-1 and J usage is TRBJ1-5; D possibly corresponds to TRBD1 (6 bases). The CDR3 is 13 amino acids. Trimming cost V 0 bases and J 12 bases, with 15 bases left between them. The germline V gene has CDR1 DFQATT and CDR2 SNEGSKA (reference sequence). CDR3 region: CSARDPIWGRQHF. In DNA form, the CDR3 reads TGCAGTGCTAGAGACCCCATTTGGGGGCGCCAGCATTTT.

This sequence joins TRBV18 and TRBJ1-3, with D possibly matching TRBD1 (6 bases). CDR3 length equals 16 residues. Germline V CDR1 and CDR2: KGHSH, LQKENI. The V end was cut by 3 bases, the J end by 2 bases, with 14 bases between. CDR3 bases: TGTGCCAGCTCACCGCAAGGGGGTCTTGCTGGAAACACCATATATTTT. Its protein is CASSPQGGLAGNTIYF.

This clonotype appeared many times. The chain carries TRBV27 and TRBJ2-5; TRBD1 might be the D (7 bases). The V gene's germline CDR1 is MNHEY and CDR2 SMNVEV (reference sequence). Trimming cost V 6 bases and J 5 bases, with 16 bases left between them. The CDR3 is 14 amino acids. This CDR3 is CASRSTGRGETQYF. For the CDR3, the DNA is TGTGCCAGCAGATCGACAGGGCGGGGTGAGACCCAGTACTTC.

V usage is TRBV20-1 and J usage is TRBJ1-6, with TRBD1 matching 9 bases. This CDR3 spans 17 amino acids. V trimming: 0 bases; J trimming: 7 bases; junction bases outside the gene matches: 10. The germline CDR1 and CDR2 sequences are DFQATT and SNEGSKA (reference sequence). For the CDR3, the DNA is TGCAGTGCTAGAGATGGGATGGGACAGGGCAGAAATTCACCCCTCCACTTT. Its protein product is CSARDGMGQGRNSPLHF.

This clonotype was picked up a small number of times. The V call is TRBV6-1, the J call TRBJ1-5, with D hard to call. Trimming cost V 2 bases and J 7 bases, with 9 bases left between them. Germline CDR1 is MNHNS and CDR2 is SASEGT. This CDR3 is built from 13 residues. CDR3 sequence reads: CASSERVYQPQHF. The CDR3 DNA reads as TGTGCCAGCAGTGAACGGGTCTACCAGCCCCAGCATTTT.

This clonotype was recorded many times. The CDR3 nucleotides read TGTGCCAGCAGTTACAGGGGGCCCCACTATGGCTACACCTTC. Its translation: CASSYRGPHYGYTF. The V and J genes are TRBV12-3 or TRBV12-4 and TRBJ1-2; 9 nucleotides agree with TRBD1. The trim removed 4 bases at V and 3 bases at J, leaving 3 bases unmatched. This CDR3 region has 14 residues.

This clonotype has just a few counts. A read error is possible here, since a much larger clone lies one base away. The chain links TRBV2 to TRBJ1-2; D not resolved. Germline CDR1 and CDR2: SNHLY and FYNNEI. The CDR3 contains 15 residues. The V end lost 2 bases, the J end lost 2 bases, and 12 bases lay between the germline ends. The CDR3: CASSETGTVNYGYTF. DNA of the CDR3: TGTGCCAGCAGTGAAACCGGAACAGTGAACTATGGCTACACCTTC.

This clonotype was counted many times. This chain uses TRBV6-7 with TRBJ2-5, with 7 positions matching TRBD1. TRBV6-7 is classed as an ORF, of uncertain function. The J segment lost 5 bases and the V segment lost 7 bases, leaving 13 bases of the junction unmatched. The CDR3 is 15 amino acids. DNA for the CDR3: TGTGCCAGCAAGGCCCGACAGGGACACAGGGAGACCCAGTACTTC. Translation gives CASKARQGHRETQYF.

This clonotype was seen repeatedly, ten times or more. This rearrangement joins TRBV2 to TRBJ1-4; 8 bases line up with TRBD1. Per the germline V gene, CDR1 is SNHLY and CDR2 is FYNNEI. V shed 6 bases, J shed 2 bases, and the junction held 8 bases outside the gene matches. The CDR3 length is 16 residues. This chain's CDR3 is CASRGQGKGTNEKLFF. The CDR3, as DNA: TGTGCCAGCAGAGGACAGGGTAAAGGGACTAATGAAAAACTGTTTTTT.

In its sample, this clonotype was seen many times. V and J are TRBV18 and TRBJ2-5, with D perhaps being TRBD1 or TRBD2 (6 bases each). The V gene lost 3 bases and the J gene lost 0 bases, with 11 bases spanning the gap. The CDR3 totals 15 residues. Germline assignment: CDR1 KGHSH and CDR2 LQKENI. CDR3 nucleotide sequence: TGTGCCAGCTCACCTCTTCGGGGGCACCAAGAGACCCAGTACTTC. Its protein product is CASSPLRGHQETQYF.

This clonotype was seen just once. This sequence joins TRBV10-3 and TRBJ2-2; perhaps D is TRBD1 or TRBD2 (6 bases each). Germline CDR1 ENHRY, CDR2 SYGVKD. V lost 7 bases and J lost 1, with 10 bases in between. This CDR3 is built from 14 residues. For the CDR3, the DNA is TGTGCCATCAAGGAGGGACAGAACACCGGGGAGCTGTTTTTT. Translated: CAIKEGQNTGELFF.